The 9 T cell receptor beta chains below come from one sample, sequenced in a study of T-cell memory formation after mild COVID-19. Using its own MiXCR run on the 5' RACE reads, TCRdb lists one record per CDR3 protein. This table has just under 350,000 distinct CDR3 sequences, approximately 12% appearing once. Sequenced input: PBMCs or a T cell subset sorted from them (not recorded which). These receptors originate from a young man who had mild COVID-19 (a few samples of this study predate the infection). Cell type and time point are not known.

This clonotype occurred a few times. The chain is built from TRBV27 and TRBJ1-5; maybe TRBD1 (6 bases). The germline V gene encodes CDR1 MNHEY and CDR2 SMNVEV (reference sequence). V was clipped by 6 bases and J by 3 bases, with 18 bases between them. CDR3 size: 16 residues. The CDR3 region has the DNA TGTGCCAGCAGCACAAGAAATTGGGACAACAATCAGCCCCAGCATTTT. Amino acids: CASSTRNWDNNQPQHF.

The chain is built from TRBV19 and TRBJ2-7; TRBD1 matches at 9 bases. Germline V gives CDR1 LNHDA, CDR2 SQIVND (reference sequence). The CDR3 is 15 amino acids. V dropped 7 bases and J dropped 3; count of bases not matched to a gene: 10. The CDR3 spells CASTPATGGYYEQYV. DNA for the CDR3: TGTGCCAGTACCCCTGCGACAGGGGGATACTACGAGCAGTACGTC.

The CDR3 DNA sequence: TGTGCCAGCAGCCGGCAGCGGGGGGGCCTCTTCGATACGCAGTATTTT. This codes for CASSRQRGGLFDTQYF. The chain joins TRBV7-3 to TRBJ2-3; TRBD2 matches at 10 bases. Germline-derived CDR1 and CDR2 are SGHTA and FQGTGA. The CDR3 loop spans 16 amino acids. V was clipped by 5 bases and J by 6 bases; unmatched bases: 11. The whole variable domain, remainder taken from reference TRBV7-3 and TRBJ2-3, is GAGVSQTPSNKVTEKGKYVELRCDPISGHTALYWYRQSLGQGPEFLIYFQGTGAADDSGLPNDRFFAVRPEGSVSTLKIQRTERGDSAVYLCASSRQRGGLFDTQYFGPGTRLTVL.

The V and J genes are TRBV12-3 or TRBV12-4 and TRBJ1-1; no definite D call. CDR3 length equals 13 residues. V was pared by 6 bases and J by 1 base, with 9 bases between. DNA of the CDR3: TGTGCCAGCAGCCCTCTCCGGAACACTGAAGCTTTCTTT. It translates to CASSPLRNTEAFF.

J is TRBJ2-3 and V is TRBV7-8; 9 nucleotides line up with TRBD1. The CDR3 sequence is 15 residues long. V shed 5 bases and J 4 bases; nucleotides not matched to a gene: 7. Per the germline V gene, CDR1 is SGHVS and CDR2 is FQNEAQ. CDR3 in amino acids: CASSLRDRVADTQYF. CDR3 sequence (DNA): TGTGCCAGCAGCCTCCGGGACAGGGTCGCAGATACGCAGTATTTT.

This clonotype appeared many times. In nucleotides, the CDR3 is TGCAGTGCTAGAGTGCCTAGCGGGGGTTACGAGCAGTACTTC. This codes for CSARVPSGGYEQYF. The chain is built from TRBV20-1 and TRBJ2-7; TRBD2 agrees at 10 bases. Germline V gene data show CDR1 as DFQATT and CDR2 as SNEGSKA (reference sequence). This CDR3 contains 14 residues. The V and J ends lost 1 base and 4 bases, in that order; junction bases with no gene match: 4.

Many counts were recorded for this clonotype. The rearrangement links TRBV5-1 to TRBJ1-3, with a weak D call TRBD1 (6 bases). This CDR3 comprises 15 residues. CDR1 is SGHRS and CDR2 is YFSETQ in the germline V gene. The V gene lost 4 bases and the J gene lost 0 bases, with 11 bases spanning the gap. The CDR3 spells CASSPGVYSGNTIYF. Written as DNA, the CDR3 is TGCGCCAGCAGCCCAGGGGTCTACTCTGGAAACACCATATATTTT. Full variable domain (rest looked up from reference TRBV5-1 and TRBJ1-3): KAGVTQTPRYLIKTRGQQVTLSCSPISGHRSVSWYQQTPGQGLQFLFEYFSETQRNKGNFPGRFSGRQFSNSRSEMNVSTLELGDSALYLCASSPGVYSGNTIYFGEGSWLTVV.

The genes are TRBV20-1 and TRBJ2-1; TRBD2 matches 14 bases. Germline values: CDR1 DFQATT, CDR2 SNEGSKA (reference sequence). The CDR3 runs to 17 residues. The V segment lost 3 bases and the J segment 6 bases; nucleotides outside the gene matches: 10. The CDR3 nucleotides read TGCAGTGCTAGGGATCCGGGACTAGCGGGGGCCCCCAATGAGCAGTTCTTC. This translates into CSARDPGLAGAPNEQFF.

This sequence joins TRBV10-3 and TRBJ2-7, with 7 bases that match TRBD2. Trimming took 8 bases from V and 1 from J; bases not matched to a gene: 11. Germline CDR1 reads ENHRY; CDR2 reads SYGVKD. The CDR3 runs 15 residues. CDR3 nucleotide sequence: TGTGCCATCGGCCCGCTGGGAGGGAAGTCCTACGAGCAGTACTTC. It yields the protein CAIGPLGGKSYEQYF.